This entry lists 8 T cell receptor beta chains sequenced from one sample in a study of blood T cell repertoires in COVID-19. Libraries were prepared by immunoSEQ multiplex PCR; TCRdb keeps only in-frame clonotypes and omits some of them. The sample records about 160,000 clones, around three quarters being singletons. Sequenced input: peripheral blood. These receptors were collected from a man aged 55 to 70 with acute or convalescent COVID-19.

The table lists this clone with a few counts. This sample also contains other DNA sequences that code for the same CDR3. The genes are TRBV5-6 and TRBJ2-5, with TRBD1 as a possible D gene (5 bases). Germline V gene data show CDR1 as SGHDT and CDR2 as YYEEEE. This CDR3 region has 13 residues. Deletions cut 2 bases from V and 5 bases from J, with 10 bases between. CDR3 nucleotides: TGTGCCAGCAGCTTAGGGGCTGGGGAGACCCAGTACTTC. The encoded protein is CASSLGAGETQYF.

The chain recombines TRBV25-1 with TRBJ1-6, with no clear D. The CDR3 runs to 14 residues. Trimming pared 3 bases from V and 9 bases from J, leaving 12 bases between. Per the germline V gene, CDR1 is MGHDK and CDR2 is SYGVNS. The DNA for the CDR3 is TGTGCCAGCAGTGATTCGACAAATGCTTCACCCCTCCACTTT. Protein sequence: CASSDSTNASPLHF.

V and J are TRBV19 and TRBJ1-3; 7 bases are shared with TRBD1. After removal of 6 bases from V and 1 base from J, the junction contained 6 bases not matched to a gene. The CDR3 runs to 15 residues. CDR1 and CDR2 (germline): LNHDA, SQIVND (reference sequence). The CDR3 loop is CASSPSGQSGNTIYF. CDR3 DNA: TGTGCCAGTAGCCCCTCGGGACAGTCTGGAAACACCATATATTTT.

This clone appeared once. V and J are TRBV24-1 and TRBJ2-2, with 12 bases fitting TRBD2. V lost 5 bases, J lost 3 bases, and 9 bases stayed unmatched. CDR1 is KGHDR, CDR2 SFDVKD, per germline. This CDR3 region has 18 residues. In nucleotides, the CDR3 is TGTGCCACCAGTGGAGGATCTAGCGGGGGGGCTGACACCGGGGAGCTGTTTTTT. Its translation: CATSGGSSGGADTGELFF.

This clone was detected only once. V is TRBV4-1 and J is TRBJ1-1; tentative D call: TRBD1 (6 bases). Trimming shortened V by 0 bases and J by 4 bases, and 9 bases separated the two germline ends. This CDR3 is built from 14 residues. The germline gives CDR1 MGHRA, CDR2 YSYEKL. CDR3 loop: CASSQDRGATEAFF. The CDR3 DNA is TGCGCCAGCAGCCAAGATCGGGGGGCCACTGAAGCTTTCTTT.

V is TRBV7-2 and J is TRBJ1-2; D may be TRBD1 (5 bases). In germline, CDR1 is SGHTA, CDR2 FQGNSA. This CDR3 is 16 amino acids long. V dropped 2 bases and J dropped 9 bases, with 22 bases sitting between them. Here the CDR3 reads CASSLNMIGGGGSYTF. The CDR3 coding sequence is TGTGCCAGCAGCTTAAACATGATTGGGGGGGGAGGTAGCTACACCTTC.

The sample holds one count of this clone. The V call is TRBV24-1, the J call TRBJ2-3, with a tentative D call TRBD2 (7 bases). Trimming pared 3 bases from V and 5 bases from J, leaving 20 bases between. Germline V gene lookup returns CDR1 KGHDR and CDR2 SFDVKD. The CDR3 runs 17 residues. The CDR3: CATSDPNSEGGRDTQYF. The CDR3, as DNA: TGTGCCACCAGTGATCCCAATAGTGAGGGGGGGAGAGATACGCAGTATTTT.

V usage is TRBV9 and J usage is TRBJ2-6; 8 bases line up with TRBD1. The germline gives CDR1 SGDLS, CDR2 YYNGEE. This CDR3 region has 18 residues. V shed 0 bases and J 4 bases; nucleotides not matched to a gene: 9. The CDR3 spells CASSVEGAGGAGANVLTF. The CDR3 nucleotides read TGTGCCAGCAGCGTAGAGGGAGCAGGGGGCGCCGGGGCCAACGTCCTGACTTTC.